This passage covers 8 T cell receptor beta chains from one sample sequenced in a study of PD-1 blockade in classical Hodgkin lymphoma. The repertoire was sequenced with immunoSEQ multiplex PCR; TCRdb's copy has only in-frame clones and lacks some. Counted here are approximately 100,000 clones, approximately 86% occurring once; the ten biggest clones make up 15% to 20%. The time point here: cycle 4 day 1 (C4D1), after more than 5 weeks of nivolumab. Autologous stem cell transplantation was followed by relapse in every patient, and brentuximab vedotin exposure varied. This material consisted of peripheral blood mononuclear cells (PBMCs), taken before the fourth cycle of nivolumab. The receptors derive from a human donor with classical Hodgkin lymphoma.

V usage is TRBV2 and J usage is TRBJ2-5; 13 positions agree with TRBD2. This CDR3 contains 14 residues. From germline, CDR1 is SNHLY and CDR2 FYNNEI. V gave up 4 bases and J gave up 5 bases; unmatched junction bases: 1. The CDR3 coding sequence is TGTGCCAGCAGTGGACTAGCGGGAGGTGAGACCCAGTACTTC. Its protein product is CASSGLAGGETQYF. Complete variable domain (other parts from reference TRBV2 and TRBJ2-5): EPEVTQTPSHQVTQMGQEVILRCVPISNHLYFYWYRQILGQKVEFLVSFYNNEISEKSEIFDDQFSVERPDGSNFTLKIRSTKLEDSAMYFCASSGLAGGETQYFGPGTRLLVL.

The chain couples TRBV2 to TRBJ2-7; D tentatively reads TRBD1 or TRBD2 (5 bases each). The CDR3 is 13 residues long. The germline CDR1 and CDR2 sequences are SNHLY and FYNNEI. Trimming took 11 bases from V and 6 from J, leaving 20 bases between them. CDR3 sequence (DNA): TGTGCCTCGACCCGGGACGGGGCCCGCGAGCAGTACTTC. Translation gives CASTRDGAREQYF.

The rearrangement links TRBV19 to TRBJ2-7; 9 bases are a match to TRBD2. V lost 1 base and J lost 2; bases outside the gene matches: 3. This CDR3 is 15 amino acids long. Germline assignment: CDR1 LNHDA and CDR2 SQIVND (reference sequence). For the CDR3, the DNA is TGTGCCAGTAGTATAGGCCTAGCGGGAACCTACGAGCAGTACTTC. Translation gives CASSIGLAGTYEQYF.

This chain uses TRBV11-3 with TRBJ2-6; D uncertain. Germline V gene data show CDR1 as SGHNT and CDR2 as YENEEA. V was clipped by 5 bases and J by 1 base, with 6 bases between them. This CDR3 comprises 14 residues. In DNA, the CDR3 is TGTGCCAGCAGCGCCGGGTCTGGGGCCAACGTCCTGACTTTC. Protein: CASSAGSGANVLTF.

This clone was recorded a few times. This specimen includes other DNA sequences encoding the same CDR3. The genes are TRBV9 and TRBJ1-1; no clear D. The CDR3 loop spans 13 amino acids. Trimming cost V 0 bases and J 0 bases, with 3 bases left between them. Germline loops: CDR1 SGDLS, CDR2 YYNGEE. CDR3 region: CASSVVVNTEAFF. In DNA form, the CDR3 reads TGTGCCAGCAGCGTAGTTGTGAACACTGAAGCTTTCTTT.

V is TRBV7-2 and J is TRBJ2-7, with D perhaps TRBD2 (5 bases). The germline CDR1 and CDR2 sequences are SGHTA and FQGNSA. V shed 5 bases and J shed 0 bases, with 14 bases lying between them. The CDR3 spans 15 residues. CDR3 loop: CASSPRWSGSYEQYF. CDR3 coding DNA: TGTGCCAGCAGCCCCCGGTGGAGCGGCTCCTACGAGCAGTACTTC.

The genes are TRBV5-1 and TRBJ1-2; 7 nucleotides match TRBD1. This CDR3 region has 14 residues. CDR1 SGHRS and CDR2 YFSETQ come from the germline V gene. V dropped 4 bases and J dropped 2; count of bases not matched to a gene: 5. CDR3 sequence (DNA): TGCGCCAGCAGCATGACGACAGGGAACTATGGCTACACCTTC. This translates into CASSMTTGNYGYTF.

V gene TRBV5-8 combines with J gene TRBJ2-1; tentatively, D is TRBD2 (7 bases). The CDR3 spans 16 residues. The ends were cut back, 3 bases at V and 0 bases at J, with 13 bases in the middle. CDR1 is SGHTS, CDR2 YDEGEE, per germline. The DNA for the CDR3 is TGTGCCAGCAGCTGGGGGGGCCCGAGCTCCTACAATGAGCAGTTCTTC. Translated: CASSWGGPSSYNEQFF.